This TCR beta chain was identified in a study of T cell responses to AZD1222 COVID-19 vaccine (dated by TCRdb to about 2021). About the investigation overall: A total of 233 trial participants underwent TCR sequencing, of whom about 200 had received two doses of AZD1222 and roughly 26 had received two doses of the MenACWY control vaccine. Trial participants were enrolled into age subgroups of 18-55, 56-69 and 70-plus years, which contained about 160, 30 and 59 TCR-sequenced participants, respectively.

The time point label here, explained by the study, means: about 28 days (+/-7) after the second vaccine dose. This specimen's treatment or condition label, interpreted: meningococcal conjugate vaccine given as trial control. Vaccinee samples came from UK trials COV001 and COV002, including a single-blind randomized controlled phase 2/3 trial of AZD1222 (ChAdOx1 nCoV-19) in healthy adults. For TCRbeta chain sequencing, PBMC samples were collected from trial participants at day 0 and at day 28 after the second dose. The CDR3 regions of human TCRbeta chains were analyzed by immunosequencing. For the original study's pipeline: Repertoire TCRs were matched against a reference library of SARS-CoV-2-specific TCRs generated with the MIRA antigen-specificity platform. Breadth was defined as the fraction of unique TCRs that were SARS-CoV-2-associated, and depth was defined as the fraction of total T cells that were SARS-CoV-2-associated. Using the MIRA data, every spike-specific TCR was mapped to the spike region that the TCR reacted to and assigned to either a CD4 or a CD8 class. Log10-transformed breadth and depth values were compared by one-way ANOVA with Sidak's multiple comparisons tests. The table comes from immuneACCESS by way of TCRdb, which keeps in-frame sequences with V and J called. Part of the clones is missing from these tables; in studies checked, under half for an unresolved V gene and the rest for unknown reasons. That table furnishes V, J and clone size, whereas the DNA furnished D and trimming. The sample table lists 65,000 to 85,000 clones, 88% of them with a count of one. Clones ranked in the top ten supply 8% to 10% of the sample.

The paper as a whole reports these results and caveats: Most participants were white British and females outnumbered males, and the authors suggested that clonal diversity may have been underestimated. The 56-69-year group was small, and its depth increase did not reach significance, likely because of low power. Reportedly, close to half of the unique spike-specific TCRs recognized epitopes lying outside the regions that are mutated in the B.1.351 and B.1.1.7 variants. After two AZD1222 doses, both the breadth and the depth of spike-specific TCRs were significantly higher than at day 0 and than in MenACWY recipients. The whole spike protein was spanned by vaccine-associated CD4 TCRs, and dominant responses were seen in regions 160-218 and 743-854. No day 14 peak-response samples were available, so repertoires were characterized only after the peak T cell response. Only six AZD1222 recipients were SARS-CoV-2 seropositive at baseline, limiting conclusions about previously exposed vaccinees.

The germline V gene gives CDR1 as KGHDR and CDR2 as SFDVKD. The CDR3 numbers 16 residues from cysteine through phenylalanine. Only the CDR3 part of the read is kept: 48 bases, read in frame from the first base. V loses 7 bases of germline sequence and J loses 0 bases, and the interval between the two ends is 12 bases. Comments on this clone: The antigen it binds to is not known. Nothing much larger sits one base from this clone, and base qualities are not available.

This receptor was identified in an adult who received the MenACWY meningococcal vaccine as a control. The starting material was peripheral blood, obtained 28 days after the second dose of the MenACWY control vaccine. The sequence links TRBV24-1 to TRBJ2-6; the D gene is possibly TRBD1, with 5 bases matching. The sequenced DNA is TGTGCCACCAGCGCAGGGAAGGGCTCTGGGGCCAACGTCCTGACTTTC. Its protein is CATSAGKGSGANVLTF.